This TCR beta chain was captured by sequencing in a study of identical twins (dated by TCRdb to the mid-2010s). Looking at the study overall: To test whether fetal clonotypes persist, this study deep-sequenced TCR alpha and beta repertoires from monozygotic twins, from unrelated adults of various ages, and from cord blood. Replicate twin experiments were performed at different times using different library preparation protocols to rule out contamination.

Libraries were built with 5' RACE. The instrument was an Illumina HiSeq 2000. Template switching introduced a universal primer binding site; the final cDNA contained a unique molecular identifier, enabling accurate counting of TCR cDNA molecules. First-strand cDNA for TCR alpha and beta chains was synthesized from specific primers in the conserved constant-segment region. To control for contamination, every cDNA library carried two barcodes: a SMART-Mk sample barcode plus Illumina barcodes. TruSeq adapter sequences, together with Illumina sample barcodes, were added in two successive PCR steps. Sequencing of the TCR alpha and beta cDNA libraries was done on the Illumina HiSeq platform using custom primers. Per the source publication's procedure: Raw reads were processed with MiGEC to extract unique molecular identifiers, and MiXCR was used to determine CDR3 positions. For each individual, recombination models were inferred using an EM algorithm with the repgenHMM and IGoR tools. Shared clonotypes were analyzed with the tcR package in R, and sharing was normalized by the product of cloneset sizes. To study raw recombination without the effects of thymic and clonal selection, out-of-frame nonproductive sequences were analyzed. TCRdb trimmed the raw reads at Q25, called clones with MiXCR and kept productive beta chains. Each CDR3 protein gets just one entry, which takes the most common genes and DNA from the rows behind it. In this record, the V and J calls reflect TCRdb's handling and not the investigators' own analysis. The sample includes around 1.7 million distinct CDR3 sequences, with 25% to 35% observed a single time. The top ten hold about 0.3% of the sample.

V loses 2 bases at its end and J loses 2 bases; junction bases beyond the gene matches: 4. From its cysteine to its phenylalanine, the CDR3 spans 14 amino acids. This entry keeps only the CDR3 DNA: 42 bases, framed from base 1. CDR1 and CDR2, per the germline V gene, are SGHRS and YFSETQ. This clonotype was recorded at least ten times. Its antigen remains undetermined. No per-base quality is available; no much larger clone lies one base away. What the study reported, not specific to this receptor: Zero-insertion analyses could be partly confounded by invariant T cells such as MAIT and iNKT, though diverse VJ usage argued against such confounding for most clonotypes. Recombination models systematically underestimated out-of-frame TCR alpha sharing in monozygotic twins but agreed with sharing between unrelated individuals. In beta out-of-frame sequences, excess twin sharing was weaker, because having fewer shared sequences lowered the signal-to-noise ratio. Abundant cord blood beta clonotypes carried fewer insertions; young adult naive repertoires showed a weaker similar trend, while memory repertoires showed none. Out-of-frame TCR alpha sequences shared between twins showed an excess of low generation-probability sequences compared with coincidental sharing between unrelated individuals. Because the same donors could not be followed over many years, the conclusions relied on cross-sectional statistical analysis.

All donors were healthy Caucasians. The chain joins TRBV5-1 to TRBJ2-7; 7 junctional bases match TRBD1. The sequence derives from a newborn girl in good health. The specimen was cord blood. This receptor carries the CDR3 CASSLPQGTYEQYF. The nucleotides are TGCGCCAGCAGCTTACCACAGGGGACCTACGAGCAGTACTTC.